Below, 22 T cell receptor beta chains from the same sample are listed, as sequenced in a study of cytomegalovirus exposure and HLA in healthy donors. PCR involved 60 Vbeta and 13 Jbeta primers. Sequenced by immunoSEQ multiplex PCR; TCRdb stores in-frame clones only, minus some. Among over 200,000 clones listed, 75% to 90% were seen once. Sequencing input: PBMCs. Receptor source: a woman between 18 and 29 years old in good health and CMV-seronegative.

The chain joins TRBV5-6 to TRBJ2-1; 11 bases fit TRBD2. This CDR3 is built from 17 residues. Unmatched junction bases numbered 5, after V lost 3 bases and J lost 0 bases. Looked up from germline, CDR1 is SGHDT and CDR2 is YYEEEE. The CDR3: CASSSGTSGSSYNEQFF. The CDR3 nucleotides are TGTGCCAGCAGCTCGGGGACTAGCGGAAGCTCCTACAATGAGCAGTTCTTC. The entire variable domain, with the rest obtained from reference TRBV5-6 and TRBJ2-1, is as follows: DAGVTQSPTHLIKTRGQQVTLRCSPKSGHDTVSWYQQALGQGPQFIFQYYEEEERQRGNFPDRFSGHQFPNYSSELNVNALLLGDSALYLCASSSGTSGSSYNEQFFGPGTRLTVL.

The chain employs TRBV7-2 and TRBJ1-4, with TRBD1 identical over 7 bases. The CDR3 extends over 17 amino acids. V lost 0 bases and J lost 3; bases outside the gene matches: 7. Germline V gene sequence: CDR1 SGHTA, CDR2 FQGNSA. This chain's CDR3 is CASSLAAQGVPNEKLFF. CDR3 DNA sequence: TGTGCCAGCAGCTTAGCGGCCCAGGGGGTCCCTAATGAAAAACTGTTTTTT.

The chain carries TRBV6-6 and TRBJ2-1, with D possibly matching TRBD1 (6 bases). The CDR3 is made up of 12 amino acids. Deletions cut 4 bases from V and 11 bases from J, with 12 bases between. Germline V gene data show CDR1 as MNHNY and CDR2 as SVGAGI (reference sequence). This CDR3 is CASSFIDRQQFF. The CDR3 DNA follows: TGTGCCAGCAGTTTTATCGACAGGCAGCAGTTCTTC.

The chain recombines TRBV19 with TRBJ2-7; 7 bases are a match to TRBD1. Germline V gives CDR1 LNHDA, CDR2 SQIVND (reference sequence). The CDR3 covers 15 residues. V lost 3 bases and J lost 2; bases outside the gene matches: 7. The CDR3 sequence: CASSIETGHTYEQYF. CDR3 coding DNA: TGTGCCAGTAGTATTGAGACAGGGCACACCTACGAGCAGTACTTC.

A word on this clone: One end of the junction varies from germline; a read error may be responsible. The chain employs TRBV7-9 and TRBJ1-2; TRBD1 matches at 8 bases. This CDR3 has 15 residues. Germline V lookup: CDR1 SEHNR, CDR2 FQNEAQ (reference sequence). This CDR3 is CSSSLFAGGGHGYTF. CDR3 DNA: TGTTCCAGCAGCTTATTTGCAGGGGGCGGACATGGCTACACCTTC.

This clone appeared a few times. This chain joins TRBV19 and TRBJ1-1; 7 nucleotides align to TRBD1. The CDR3 has 17 residues. Trimming took 6 bases from V and 0 from J; bases not matched to a gene: 13. CDR1 and CDR2 (germline): LNHDA, SQIVND (reference sequence). Written as DNA, the CDR3 is TGTGCCAGTAGCCCGAGGGACAGCATTTTCATGAACACTGAAGCTTTCTTT. This sequence encodes CASSPRDSIFMNTEAFF.

The rearrangement joins TRBV6-1 to TRBJ1-1, with D tentatively TRBD1 (5 bases). There are 15 residues in the CDR3. V lost 4 bases and J 3 bases, leaving 15 bases between the germline ends. The V gene's germline CDR1 is MNHNS and CDR2 SASEGT. Here the CDR3 reads CASSALNGADTEAFF. CDR3 bases: TGTGCCAGCAGTGCCTTGAATGGGGCTGACACTGAAGCTTTCTTT.

V usage is TRBV4-1 and J usage is TRBJ1-5; a possible D gene is TRBD1 (5 bases). CDR3 length: 17 residues. The germline V and J ends were trimmed by 1 base and 0 bases, with 13 bases remaining between them. CDR1 MGHRA and CDR2 YSYEKL come from the germline V gene. CDR3 sequence: CASSQVHPTGSNQPQHF. The CDR3, as DNA: TGCGCCAGCAGCCAAGTACATCCCACAGGTAGCAATCAGCCCCAGCATTTT.

This clone showed up just once. The junction departs from the called germline gene at one end, perhaps through a read error. The chain couples TRBV11-2 to TRBJ2-1, with D possibly TRBD2 on 6 matching bases. Germline CDR1 SGHAT, CDR2 FQNNGV. The CDR3 runs to 16 residues. The CDR3 sequence is CASSLDGSKRYNEQFF. CDR3 coding DNA: TGTGCCAGCAGTTTAGACGGGAGTAAGAGATACAATGAGCAGTTCTTC. Full variable domain (missing parts from reference TRBV11-2 and TRBJ2-1): EAGVAQSPRYKIIEKRQSVAFWCNPISGHATLYWYQQILGQGPKLLIQFQNNGVVDDSQLPKDRFSAERLKGVDSTLKIQPAKLEDSAVYLCASSLDGSKRYNEQFFGPGTRLTVL.

In this sample, this clone turned up once. This chain links TRBV25-1 with TRBJ2-1, with D maybe TRBD2 (5 bases). Trimming cost V 1 base and J 10 bases, with 8 bases left between them. This CDR3 comprises 12 residues. Germline V CDR1 and CDR2: MGHDK, SYGVNS. The CDR3 is CASSESREEQFF. CDR3 sequence (DNA): TGTGCCAGCAGTGAATCTAGGGAGGAGCAGTTCTTC.

The V call is TRBV6-5, the J call TRBJ2-7; possibly TRBD2 for D (5 bases). Germline V gives CDR1 MNHEY, CDR2 SVGAGI. CDR3 length equals 13 residues. Trimming removed 5 bases at V and 4 bases at J, with 12 bases between. CDR3 loop: CASSTRTAYEQYF. The CDR3 DNA follows: TGTGCCAGCAGTACTAGGACCGCTTACGAGCAGTACTTC.

This clone was seen a few times. The chain is built from TRBV7-9 and TRBJ2-7; D is undetermined. Germline V gene lookup returns CDR1 SEHNR and CDR2 FQNEAQ (reference sequence). This CDR3 comprises 14 residues. CDR3 coding DNA: TGTTCTTTTTTCAAGCAGAAGGCGGCATACGAGCAGTACTTC. It codes for CSFFKQKAAYEQYF.

This clone was seen a few times. The genes are TRBV9 and TRBJ2-3; 7 nucleotides match TRBD1. The CDR3 contains 15 residues. V was pared by 3 bases and J by 4 bases, with 8 bases of the junction left unmatched. In germline, CDR1 is SGDLS, CDR2 YYNGEE. The CDR3 reads CASSGQGTLSDTQYF. CDR3 coding DNA: TGTGCCAGCAGCGGACAGGGTACCCTCTCAGATACGCAGTATTTT.

The chain couples TRBV2 to TRBJ1-6; D is possibly TRBD1 (6 bases). V was trimmed by 6 bases and J by 7 bases, leaving 13 bases between them. Germline lookup yields CDR1 SNHLY and CDR2 FYNNEI. The CDR3 runs to 14 residues. The CDR3 spells CASSVKGGNSPLHF. CDR3 DNA sequence: TGTGCCAGCAGCGTAAAGGGGGGGAATTCACCCCTCCACTTT. The variable domain in full, completed from reference TRBV2 and TRBJ1-6, reads EPEVTQTPSHQVTQMGQEVILRCVPISNHLYFYWYRQILGQKVEFLVSFYNNEISEKSEIFDDQFSVERPDGSNFTLKIRSTKLEDSAMYFCASSVKGGNSPLHFGNGTRLTVT.

The rearrangement links TRBV9 to TRBJ2-3, with TRBD2 matching over 7 bases. V gave up 0 bases and J gave up 2 bases; unmatched junction bases: 3. The CDR3 totals 15 residues. Looked up from germline, CDR1 is SGDLS and CDR2 is YYNGEE. This CDR3 is CASSVASGNTDTQYF. The CDR3 coding sequence is TGTGCCAGCAGCGTAGCTAGCGGCAACACAGATACGCAGTATTTT.

CDR3 DNA: TGCGCCAGCAGCCAAGATCCAGGCCGGGGGCCCCAGCATTTT. Translated, it gives CASSQDPGRGPQHF. The V gene is TRBV4-1, the J gene TRBJ1-5; D gene unclear. The CDR3 runs to 14 residues. V gave up 0 bases and J gave up 9 bases, with 12 bases separating them. Germline V CDR1 and CDR2: MGHRA, YSYEKL.

The rearrangement joins TRBV7-2 to TRBJ1-3; 7 bases line up with TRBD1. Trimming cost V 4 bases and J 0 bases; bases outside gene matches: 9. The CDR3 has 17 residues. Per germline, CDR1 SGHTA and CDR2 FQGNSA. The CDR3 spells CASSSSTRGYSGNTIYF. CDR3 DNA sequence: TGTGCCAGCAGCTCCTCCACCAGGGGGTACTCTGGAAACACCATATATTTT.

This clone was counted once. The V and J genes are TRBV30 and TRBJ1-5, with 12 bases identical to TRBD1. V lost 1 base to trimming and J lost 4 bases; unmatched junction nucleotides: 2. The CDR3 sequence is 15 residues long. Germline CDR1 reads GTSNPN; CDR2 reads SVGIG (reference sequence). CDR3 in amino acids: CAWSGGQGANQPQHF. The CDR3 bases are TGTGCCTGGAGTGGGGGACAGGGGGCGAATCAGCCCCAGCATTTT.

This chain joins TRBV29-1 and TRBJ2-5; D perhaps matches TRBD2 (6 bases). Looked up from germline, CDR1 is SQVTM and CDR2 is ANQGSEA. This CDR3 contains 14 residues. The CDR3 protein is CSTVLAGIAETQYF. CDR3 coding DNA: TGCAGTACCGTCCTCGCGGGGATTGCAGAGACCCAGTACTTC.

The genes are TRBV4-1 and TRBJ1-2, with 9 bases aligning to TRBD1. This CDR3 region has 17 residues. Germline CDR1 MGHRA, CDR2 YSYEKL. V lost 0 bases and J lost 8; bases outside the gene matches: 13. The CDR3 protein is CASSQEGSWTGAGGYTF. In nucleotides, the CDR3 is TGCGCCAGCAGCCAAGAAGGGTCCTGGACAGGGGCTGGAGGCTACACCTTC.

The chain combines TRBV5-1 with TRBJ2-5, with 8 bases identical to TRBD1. This CDR3 contains 14 residues. J gave up 5 bases and V 6 bases, and 9 bases lay outside the gene matches. Germline CDR1 reads SGHRS; CDR2 reads YFSETQ. CDR3 sequence (DNA): TGCGCCAGCAAAGGACAGGGACGAAGTGAGACCCAGTACTTC. Translating gives CASKGQGRSETQYF.

This rearrangement joins TRBV7-2 to TRBJ2-7, with 8 bases that match TRBD2. CDR1 SGHTA and CDR2 FQGNSA come from the germline V gene. This CDR3 region has 14 residues. Trimming took 3 bases from V and 2 from J; bases not matched to a gene: 3. For the CDR3, the DNA is TGTGCCAGCAGCTTTAAGCGGGGGACCTACGAGCAGTACTTC. Residues: CASSFKRGTYEQYF.